The entry below gives a single T cell receptor (beta chain) sequence along with its context. The data were taken from a study of cytomegalovirus exposure and HLA in healthy donors. The PCR contained 60 Vbeta and 13 Jbeta primers. Assay: immunoSEQ multiplex PCR; the TCRdb copy retains only in-frame clones and omits some. The sample data list about 31,000 clones. The receptor comes from a female donor in good health and CMV-seronegative. Sequenced input: PBMCs.

CDR3 sequence: CSATRETQYF. The CDR3, as DNA: TGCAGTGCTACCCGGGAGACCCAGTACTTC. V is TRBV20-1 and J is TRBJ2-5, with D unclear. CDR1 and CDR2 from the germline V gene are DFQATT and SNEGSKA (reference sequence). Trimming pared 4 bases from V and 5 bases from J, leaving 5 bases between. This CDR3 is built from 10 residues.